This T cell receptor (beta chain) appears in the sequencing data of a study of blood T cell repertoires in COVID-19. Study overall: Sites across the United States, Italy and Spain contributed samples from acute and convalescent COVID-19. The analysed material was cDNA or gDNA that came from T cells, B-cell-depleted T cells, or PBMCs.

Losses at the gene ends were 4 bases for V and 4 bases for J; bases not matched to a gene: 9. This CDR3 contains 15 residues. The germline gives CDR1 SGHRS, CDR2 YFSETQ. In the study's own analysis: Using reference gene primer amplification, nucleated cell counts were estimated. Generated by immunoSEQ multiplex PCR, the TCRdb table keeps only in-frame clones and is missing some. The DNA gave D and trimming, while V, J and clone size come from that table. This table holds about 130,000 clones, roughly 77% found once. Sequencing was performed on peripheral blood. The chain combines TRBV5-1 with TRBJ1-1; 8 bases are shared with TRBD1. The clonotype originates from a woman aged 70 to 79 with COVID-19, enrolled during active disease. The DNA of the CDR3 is TGCGCCAGCAGCGTCGGACAGGGCCGAAGCACTGAAGCTTTCTTT. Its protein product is CASSVGQGRSTEAFF.